What follows are 30 T cell receptor beta chains derived from one specimen sequenced in a study of radiation and T cells in renal cell carcinoma. Produced via immunoSEQ multiplex PCR; TCRdb's table is partial and in-frame only. The sample yields 150,000 or so clones, about 87% seen once. As to time point: baseline pretreatment blood. The treatment denotes: 15 Gy SBRT to primary tumor, nephrectomy 4 weeks later. The material sequenced was blood, taken from a patient whose treatment included radiotherapy and nephrectomy. The receptors shown here come from a woman aged 70-85 years with renal cell carcinoma.

The J gene is TRBJ1-1, the V gene TRBV19, with 7 positions matching TRBD1. Germline V lookup: CDR1 LNHDA, CDR2 SQIVND (reference sequence). Trimming at V came to 5 bases and at J to 0 bases, leaving 12 bases not matched to a gene. CDR3 size: 17 residues. The CDR3 loop reads CASSALPGQTLNTEAFF. The CDR3 bases are TGTGCCAGTAGTGCCTTACCGGGACAGACGCTGAACACTGAAGCTTTCTTT.

For the CDR3, the DNA is TGTGCCAGCACCACGGGACAGAACTATGGCTACACCTTC. Its protein product is CASTTGQNYGYTF. J is TRBJ1-2 and V is TRBV25-1; TRBD1 matches 7 bases. V was clipped by 7 bases and J by 2 bases; unmatched bases: 4. This CDR3 is built from 13 residues. Germline values: CDR1 MGHDK, CDR2 SYGVNS.

This clone has a single count. The chain joins TRBV5-1 to TRBJ2-3; D uncertain. Trimming cost V 0 bases and J 2 bases, with 10 bases left between them. Per germline, CDR1 SGHRS and CDR2 YFSETQ. The CDR3 spans 15 residues. This CDR3 is CASSLGSLNTDTQYF. In nucleotides, the CDR3 is TGCGCCAGCAGCTTGGGCTCCCTTAACACAGATACGCAGTATTTT.

This chain joins TRBV6-5 and TRBJ1-2, with D possibly TRBD1 on 6 matching bases. CDR1 MNHEY and CDR2 SVGAGI come from the germline V gene. Trimming took off 8 bases at V and 5 bases at J, with 15 bases between the two ends. The CDR3 loop spans 13 amino acids. CDR3 DNA sequence: TGTGCCAGCCGTCTAGGACAGCTTTATGGCTACACCTTC. Residues: CASRLGQLYGYTF.

The V gene is TRBV6-1, the J gene TRBJ1-1, with TRBD1 as a possible D gene (5 bases). Germline assignment: CDR1 MNHNS and CDR2 SASEGT. The CDR3 runs 14 residues. Trimming shortened V by 4 bases and J by 1 base, and 10 bases separated the two germline ends. For the CDR3, the DNA is TGTGCCAGCAGTGCCGGGACTTCGAACACTGAAGCTTTCTTT. Encoded protein: CASSAGTSNTEAFF.

This clone has just a few counts. This sequence joins TRBV11-2 and TRBJ2-7; D might be TRBD1 (5 bases). In germline, CDR1 is SGHAT, CDR2 FQNNGV. This CDR3 spans 12 amino acids. The germline V and J ends were trimmed by 5 bases and 9 bases, with 14 bases remaining between them. CDR3 amino acids: CASSPPQGWQYF. CDR3 nucleotides: TGTGCCAGCAGCCCTCCCCAGGGTTGGCAGTACTTC.

CDR3 bases: TGTGCCAGCAGTCGGAATGGACAGGGTTTTTCTGAAGCTTTCTTT. Protein sequence: CASSRNGQGFSEAFF. This chain uses TRBV6-5 with TRBJ1-1; 8 positions match TRBD1. J lost 6 bases, V lost 5 bases, and 11 bases had no gene match. The CDR3 length is 15 residues. The germline V gene has CDR1 MNHEY and CDR2 SVGAGI.

This rearrangement joins TRBV27 to TRBJ1-1; 10 bases line up with TRBD1. With V trimmed by 4 bases and J by 5 bases, 7 bases remained unmatched. This CDR3 region has 15 residues. Germline V gene lookup returns CDR1 MNHEY and CDR2 SMNVEV (reference sequence). The CDR3 sequence: CASSSPDRGGTEAFF. CDR3 in DNA: TGTGCCAGCAGTTCCCCGGACAGGGGGGGTACTGAAGCTTTCTTT.

This clone was picked up one time. The chain carries TRBV14 and TRBJ1-2, with D perhaps matching TRBD1 (6 bases). CDR1 and CDR2 from the germline V gene are SGHDN and FVKESK. The CDR3 has 16 residues. Deletions cut 1 base from V and 3 bases from J, with 15 bases between. CDR3 amino acids: CASSQVRRTGHYGYTF. The DNA for the CDR3 is TGTGCCAGCAGCCAAGTACGGCGAACAGGGCACTATGGCTACACCTTC.

This clone was observed a few times. J is TRBJ2-1 and V is TRBV4-1; tentatively, D is TRBD2 (6 bases). CDR3 length: 16 residues. Germline V gene sequence: CDR1 MGHRA, CDR2 YSYEKL. Deletions cut 0 bases from V and 8 bases from J, with 17 bases between. CDR3 amino acids: CASSQEYGGKRDEQFF. CDR3 nucleotides: TGCGCCAGCAGCCAAGAGTACGGGGGAAAGAGGGATGAGCAGTTCTTC.

J is TRBJ2-7 and V is TRBV27, with D perhaps matching TRBD1 (5 bases). The CDR3 has 15 residues. Germline V gene lookup returns CDR1 MNHEY and CDR2 SMNVEV (reference sequence). V lost 1 base and J 6 bases, leaving 16 bases between the germline ends. This CDR3 is CASSLYRQIGSEQYF. The CDR3 coding sequence is TGTGCCAGCAGTTTATATCGACAGATAGGGTCCGAGCAGTACTTC.

The chain joins TRBV20-1 to TRBJ1-1; maybe TRBD1 (6 bases). The germline gives CDR1 DFQATT, CDR2 SNEGSKA (reference sequence). The CDR3 has 11 amino acids. CDR3 sequence: CRGLGAGEAFF. The CDR3 bases are TGCCGAGGATTGGGGGCCGGTGAAGCTTTCTTT.

The chain combines TRBV7-9 with TRBJ1-2, with D hard to call. This CDR3 has 13 residues. V dropped 1 base and J dropped 0 bases, with 3 bases sitting between them. The germline gives CDR1 SEHNR, CDR2 FQNEAQ (reference sequence). The chain's CDR3 is CASSLGANYGYTF. CDR3 DNA: TGTGCCAGCAGCTTAGGAGCTAACTATGGCTACACCTTC. Combining the CDR3 with reference TRBV7-9 and TRBJ1-2 gives the whole variable domain DTGVSQNPRHKITKRGQNVTFRCDPISEHNRLYWYRQTLGQGPEFLTYFQNEAQLEKSRLLSDRFSAERPKGSFSTLEIQRTEQGDSAMYLCASSLGANYGYTFGSGTRLTVV.

The sample holds a few counts of this clone. The rearrangement uses TRBV19 and TRBJ1-5; 8 bases map to TRBD1. V was pared by 9 bases and J by 9 bases, with 16 bases of the junction left unmatched. The CDR3 has 15 residues. Germline values: CDR1 LNHDA, CDR2 SQIVND (reference sequence). CDR3 DNA sequence: TGTGCCAGCTTCTCTGGGGACAGGTTTTCCGGGCCCCAGCATTTT. Protein product: CASFSGDRFSGPQHF.

This clone has a single count. The chain recombines TRBV25-1 with TRBJ1-4; D perhaps matches TRBD1 (5 bases). This CDR3 comprises 14 residues. V lost 8 bases and J lost 3, with 13 bases in between. The V gene's germline CDR1 is MGHDK and CDR2 SYGVNS. The CDR3 region has the DNA TGTGCCAGCCTCGGGAGGGGATCTAATGAAAAACTGTTTTTT. This translates into CASLGRGSNEKLFF.

This chain links TRBV2 with TRBJ1-3; D possibly corresponds to TRBD1 (5 bases). The germline gives CDR1 SNHLY, CDR2 FYNNEI. V was trimmed by 6 bases and J by 4 bases, leaving 25 bases between them. The CDR3 covers 18 residues. The CDR3 DNA is TGTGCCAGCAGGAATAGGGGTTGGGGACCTTCCTCCGGAAACACCATATATTTT. Amino acid sequence: CASRNRGWGPSSGNTIYF.

The rearrangement uses TRBV6-6 and TRBJ2-2; TRBD1 matches at 10 bases. Germline loops: CDR1 MNHNY, CDR2 SVGAGI (reference sequence). Unmatched junction bases numbered 6, after V lost 7 bases and J lost 1 base. The CDR3 contains 16 residues. The CDR3 DNA reads TGTGCCAGCACTAGAAGGGACAGGGGGAACACCGGGGAGCTGTTTTTT. Protein: CASTRRDRGNTGELFF.

V is TRBV10-1 and J is TRBJ2-7, with D possibly being TRBD2 (5 bases). CDR3 length: 15 amino acids. V was pared by 3 bases and J by 2 bases, with 14 bases between. CDR1 and CDR2 from the germline V gene are WNHNN and SYGVQD (reference sequence). CDR3 nucleotides: TGCGCCAGCAGTGAAAAGCCAGCGGCACCCTACGAGCAGTACTTC. It is translated as CASSEKPAAPYEQYF.

The chain combines TRBV5-4 with TRBJ2-5; 8 bases line up with TRBD2. Germline CDR1 reads SGHNT; CDR2 reads YYREEE (reference sequence). V gave up 0 bases and J gave up 3 bases; unmatched junction bases: 1. The CDR3 spans 14 residues. This CDR3 reads CASSLGRGEETQYF. The CDR3 region has the DNA TGTGCCAGCAGCTTGGGGCGGGGGGAAGAGACCCAGTACTTC.

The chain joins TRBV6-1 to TRBJ1-2; D is possibly TRBD1 (5 bases). The germline V gene has CDR1 MNHNS and CDR2 SASEGT. Trimming cost V 10 bases and J 6 bases, with 18 bases left between them. The CDR3 runs 13 residues. CDR3 bases: TGTGCCATCCAAGGCGCAGGGACGGATGGCTACACCTTC. This translates into CAIQGAGTDGYTF.

This chain connects TRBV10-1 to TRBJ2-3; D ambiguous. This CDR3 has 10 residues. Trimming took off 9 bases at V and 4 bases at J, with 5 bases between the two ends. The V gene's germline CDR1 is WNHNN and CDR2 SYGVQD (reference sequence). The CDR3 DNA sequence: TGCGCCAGTTGCGCAGATACGCAGTATTTT. The encoded protein is CASCADTQYF.

The gene calls are TRBV5-6 and TRBJ2-1; a weak D match, TRBD1 (5 bases). The CDR3 totals 15 residues. Deletions cut 6 bases from V and 8 bases from J, with 21 bases between. Germline CDR1 is SGHDT and CDR2 is YYEEEE. The CDR3: CASTSWGSRWDEQFF. In nucleotides, the CDR3 is TGTGCCAGCACTTCCTGGGGCTCCCGCTGGGATGAGCAGTTCTTC.

V and J are TRBV9 and TRBJ2-3; TRBD2 aligns across 9 bases. Trimming removed 0 bases from V and 8 bases from J; junction bases left unmatched: 13. Germline V gene data show CDR1 as SGDLS and CDR2 as YYNGEE. The CDR3 is made up of 17 amino acids. The CDR3 DNA reads as TGTGCCAGCAGCGTAGATTCCCCTAGCGGGGTGGAATTTACGCAGTATTTT. Its protein is CASSVDSPSGVEFTQYF.

The chain combines TRBV30 with TRBJ2-7; TRBD1 aligns across 7 bases. Trimming cost V 0 bases and J 3 bases; bases outside gene matches: 5. Germline V CDR1 and CDR2: GTSNPN, SVGIG (reference sequence). The CDR3 covers 14 residues. CDR3: CAWSVQGTDYEQYF. The CDR3 bases are TGTGCCTGGAGTGTACAGGGGACAGACTACGAGCAGTACTTC.

The chain combines TRBV7-2 with TRBJ1-1; D gene uncertain. Trimming took off 1 base at V and 3 bases at J, with 9 bases between the two ends. The CDR3 spans 14 residues. Germline-derived CDR1 and CDR2 are SGHTA and FQGNSA. CDR3: CASSLGIRDTEAFF. For the CDR3, the DNA is TGTGCCAGCAGCTTAGGTATCAGAGACACTGAAGCTTTCTTT.

J is TRBJ2-1 and V is TRBV5-1; TRBD1 agrees at 8 bases. There are 14 residues in the CDR3. The germline gives CDR1 SGHRS, CDR2 YFSETQ. The V segment lost 3 bases and the J segment 4 bases; nucleotides outside the gene matches: 3. For the CDR3, the DNA is TGCGCCAGCAGCTGGGGACAGGTATACAATGAGCAGTTCTTC. Its translation: CASSWGQVYNEQFF.

The chain links TRBV19 to TRBJ1-5; D gene uncertain. From germline, CDR1 is LNHDA and CDR2 SQIVND (reference sequence). Trimming stripped 4 bases from V and 2 bases from J, with 24 bases between. The CDR3 has 19 residues. DNA of the CDR3: TGTGCCAGTAGTAAAATAGTGGGATCGGGTATCTCGCGCAATCAGCCCCAGCATTTT. This encodes CASSKIVGSGISRNQPQHF.

The chain uses TRBV14 and TRBJ2-6; D might be TRBD2 (6 bases). CDR3 length: 19 amino acids. Trimming took off 1 base at V and 2 bases at J, with 18 bases between the two ends. Germline values: CDR1 SGHDN, CDR2 FVKESK. The CDR3 nucleotides read TGTGCCAGCAGCCAAGCCCGTCGGGTGAGCGGGCCTGGGGCCAACGTCCTGACTTTC. This translates into CASSQARRVSGPGANVLTF.

This clone was recorded once. V gene TRBV4-3 combines with J gene TRBJ1-2, with unresolved D. V lost 1 base, J lost 4 bases, and 7 bases lay in between. The length of the CDR3 is 13 residues. Per germline, CDR1 LGHNA and CDR2 YSLEER. CDR3 sequence reads: CASSQVRGYGYTF. For the CDR3, the DNA is TGCGCCAGCAGCCAAGTTCGGGGCTATGGCTACACCTTC.

The rearrangement uses TRBV10-3 and TRBJ2-3; a weak D match, TRBD2 (6 bases). Trimming removed 4 bases from V and 5 bases from J, with 10 bases in between. The CDR3 has 13 residues. CDR1 is ENHRY and CDR2 is SYGVKD in the germline V gene. CDR3 coding DNA: TGTGCCATCAGTGGCGGGGAAGTAGATACGCAGTATTTT. This sequence encodes CAISGGEVDTQYF.